This TCR beta chain was recorded in a study of blood T cell dynamics during melanoma immunotherapy. At the level of the study: First-line therapy was either pembrolizumab or nivolumab with ipilimumab for metastatic melanoma.

Every bulk PBMC sample received the same 350 ng of DNA. Assay: immunoSEQ multiplex PCR; the TCRdb copy retains only in-frame clones and omits some. The sample contains thousands of clones, about 80% of which appear only once. Germline CDR1 and CDR2: KGHSH and LQKENI. CDR3 length: 15 residues. After removal of 3 bases from V and 3 bases from J, the junction contained 4 bases not matched to a gene. Specified time point: pre-treatment baseline. Patients had no prior systemic cancer treatment, immunosuppressants or other active cancers. Broader study findings: The study could not tell melanoma-specific clones from general immune activation.

This clone was observed a few times. Its antigen is unidentified. V and J are TRBV18 and TRBJ2-7; 11 nucleotides agree with TRBD1. The sequence derives from a human donor with melanoma. The sample in question was blood, obtained from a patient treated with checkpoint blockade. The CDR3 region has the DNA TGTGCCAGCTCACCCGCCGGGACAGGGGGCTACGAGCAGTACTTC. Amino acid sequence: CASSPAGTGGYEQYF.